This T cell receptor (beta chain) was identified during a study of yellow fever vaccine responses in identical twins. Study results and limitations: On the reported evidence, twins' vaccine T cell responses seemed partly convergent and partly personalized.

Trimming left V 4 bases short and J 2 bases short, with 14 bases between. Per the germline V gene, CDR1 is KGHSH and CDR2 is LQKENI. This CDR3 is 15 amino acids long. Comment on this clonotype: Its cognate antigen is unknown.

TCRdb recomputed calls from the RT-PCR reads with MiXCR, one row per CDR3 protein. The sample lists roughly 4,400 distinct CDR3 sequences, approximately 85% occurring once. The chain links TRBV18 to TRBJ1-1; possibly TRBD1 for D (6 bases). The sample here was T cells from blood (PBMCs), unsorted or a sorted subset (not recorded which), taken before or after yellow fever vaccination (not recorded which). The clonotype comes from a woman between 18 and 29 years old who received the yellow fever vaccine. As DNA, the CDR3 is TGTGCCAGCTCACTCGGACAGAGCCCTAACACTGAAGCTTTCTTT. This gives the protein CASSLGQSPNTEAFF.